Listed below are T cell receptor beta chains from one sample, sequenced in a study of CD8 T cells in ankylosing spondylitis. One entry per CDR3 protein results from TCRdb running MiXCR on the 5' RACE reads. The table has around 450,000 distinct CDR3 sequences, around 26% seen once. The source material was blood, either unsorted or a sorted T cell fraction (not recorded which). The receptors were sampled from a male donor with ankylosing spondylitis. Both conserved end residues are part of each CDR3. Expanded clones get a size class; other rows say once, few or many, or leave the size out.

v_gene	j_gene	abundance	CDR3aa
TRBV3-1	TRBJ2-5	.	CASSHPEGQETQYF
TRBV7-2	TRBJ2-5	.	CASSLAVTEETQYF
TRBV3-1	TRBJ2-5	many	CASSQESVHGTQYF
TRBV6-1	TRBJ1-1	.	CASSELRGSTEAFF
TRBV7-2	TRBJ1-5	.	CASSLGHRSNQPQHF
TRBV6-1	TRBJ1-1	many	CASSVRGTIEAFF
TRBV7-2	TRBJ1-5	few	CASSLPGPNQPQHF
TRBV20-1	TRBJ2-5	few	CSAWKETQYF
TRBV29-1	TRBJ2-7	.	CSVVVVMGNEQYF
TRBV28	TRBJ2-1	.	CASSLRSRGARDEQFF